The rows below give T cell receptor beta chains drawn from one sample of a study of T cells in Graves' hyperthyroidism and ophthalmopathy. TCRdb reprocessed the multiplex PCR reads with MiXCR, giving one entry per CDR3 protein. The table has about 600,000 distinct CDR3 sequences, over 12% seen once. The sequencing input was blood. These receptors came from a young woman with Graves' ophthalmopathy. The CDR3 runs from the conserved cysteine through the conserved F or W. Fields, in order: J gene, V gene, D gene, clone size, CDR3 protein, CDR3 DNA. D genes are given only for firm matches. The size entry is marked missing in some rows and otherwise reads once, few, many or a size class.

j_gene: TRBJ2-3; v_gene: TRBV20-1; d_gene: TRBD1; abundance: few; CDR3aa: CSATGTGSTDTQYF; CDR3nt: TGCAGTGCAACAGGGACAGGGAGCACAGATACGCAGTATTTT
j_gene: TRBJ1-2; v_gene: TRBV14; d_gene: -; abundance: -; CDR3aa: CASSPTLSNYGYTF; CDR3nt: TGTGCCAGCAGCCCCACACTGAGTAACTATGGCTACACCTTC
j_gene: TRBJ1-4; v_gene: TRBV2; d_gene: -; abundance: many; CDR3aa: CASSQRPPGFGKLFF; CDR3nt: TGTGCCAGCAGCCAACGTCCCCCCGGATTCGGAAAACTGTTTTTT
j_gene: TRBJ2-1; v_gene: TRBV3-1; d_gene: TRBD2; abundance: many; CDR3aa: CASSQGLAGVGNEQFF; CDR3nt: TGTGCCAGCAGCCAGGGACTAGCGGGAGTCGGCAATGAGCAGTTCTTC
j_gene: TRBJ2-7; v_gene: TRBV29-1; d_gene: TRBD2; abundance: few; CDR3aa: CSALRAGLTYEQYF; CDR3nt: TGCAGCGCTCTTAGAGCGGGGCTCACCTACGAGCAGTACTTC
j_gene: TRBJ2-7; v_gene: TRBV5-6; d_gene: TRBD2; abundance: few; CDR3aa: CASTQTTGGGDEQYF; CDR3nt: TGTGCCAGCACTCAAACTACGGGAGGTGGGGACGAGCAGTACTTC
j_gene: TRBJ2-7; v_gene: TRBV11-1; d_gene: -; abundance: many; CDR3aa: CASSVERSPLDEQYF; CDR3nt: TGTGCCAGCAGCGTCGAGCGGAGCCCACTGGACGAGCAGTACTTC
j_gene: TRBJ2-1; v_gene: TRBV7-9; d_gene: -; abundance: -; CDR3aa: CASSRASIYEQFF; CDR3nt: TGTGCCAGCAGCCGGGCCAGCATCTATGAGCAGTTCTTC
j_gene: TRBJ1-6; v_gene: TRBV2; d_gene: -; abundance: many; CDR3aa: CASSVKQHGSPLHF; CDR3nt: TGTGCCAGCAGTGTAAAACAGCACGGATCACCCCTCCACTTT
j_gene: TRBJ2-5; v_gene: TRBV14; d_gene: -; abundance: -; CDR3aa: CASSQPLNLAVLAKTQYF; CDR3nt: TGTGCCAGCAGCCAACCCTTAAACTTGGCAGTCCTTGCCAAGACCCAGTACTTC
j_gene: TRBJ2-3; v_gene: TRBV25-1; d_gene: TRBD2; abundance: few; CDR3aa: CASSDNLAADTQYF; CDR3nt: TGTGCCAGCAGTGATAATCTAGCGGCCGATACGCAGTATTTT
j_gene: TRBJ2-1; v_gene: TRBV18; d_gene: TRBD1; abundance: many; CDR3aa: CASSNRGQGNEQFF; CDR3nt: TGTGCCAGCTCCAACAGGGGACAGGGCAATGAGCAGTTCTTC
j_gene: TRBJ2-7; v_gene: TRBV12-3/TRBV12-4; d_gene: TRBD2; abundance: many; CDR3aa: CASSPSGSLYYEQYF; CDR3nt: TGTGCCAGCAGCCCCAGCGGGAGTCTCTACTACGAGCAGTACTTC
j_gene: TRBJ2-3; v_gene: TRBV2; d_gene: TRBD1; abundance: many; CDR3aa: CASTGGGDTQYF; CDR3nt: TGTGCCAGCACAGGGGGTGGAGATACGCAGTATTTT
j_gene: TRBJ1-1; v_gene: TRBV6-1; d_gene: -; abundance: many; CDR3aa: CASTQTGGHEAFF; CDR3nt: TGTGCCAGCACCCAAACGGGAGGACACGAAGCTTTCTTT
j_gene: TRBJ2-1; v_gene: TRBV11-3; d_gene: -; abundance: -; CDR3aa: CASSLEGAGSESYNEQFF; CDR3nt: TGTGCCAGCAGCTTAGAAGGCGCCGGTTCTGAGAGCTACAATGAGCAGTTCTTC
j_gene: TRBJ2-7; v_gene: TRBV2; d_gene: TRBD1; abundance: many; CDR3aa: CASGRQGHSYEQYF; CDR3nt: TGTGCCAGCGGGAGACAGGGGCACTCCTACGAGCAGTACTTC
j_gene: TRBJ2-1; v_gene: TRBV19; d_gene: TRBD2; abundance: many; CDR3aa: CASSMIPSGGIEQFF; CDR3nt: TGTGCCAGTAGTATGATCCCTAGCGGGGGGATTGAGCAGTTCTTC
j_gene: TRBJ2-7; v_gene: TRBV4-3; d_gene: -; abundance: many; CDR3aa: CASSQGARGLYEQYF; CDR3nt: TGCGCCAGCAGCCAAGGGGCCAGGGGTCTCTACGAGCAGTACTTC
j_gene: TRBJ2-3; v_gene: TRBV30; d_gene: -; abundance: -; CDR3aa: CAWSLIGTLADTQYF; CDR3nt: TGTGCCTGGAGTCTGATAGGTACATTAGCAGATACGCAGTATTTT
j_gene: TRBJ1-4; v_gene: TRBV2; d_gene: -; abundance: -; CDR3aa: CASSPQGVSEKLFF; CDR3nt: TGTGCCAGCAGCCCACAGGGAGTAAGTGAAAAACTGTTTTTT
j_gene: TRBJ1-4; v_gene: TRBV13; d_gene: TRBD1; abundance: few; CDR3aa: CASSLGTARGEEKLFF; CDR3nt: TGTGCCAGCAGCTTAGGGACCGCCAGGGGGGAGGAAAAACTGTTTTTT
j_gene: TRBJ1-3; v_gene: TRBV12-3/TRBV12-4; d_gene: -; abundance: -; CDR3aa: CAIRTRLNTIYF; CDR3nt: TGTGCCATAAGGACCCGGCTGAACACCATATATTTT
j_gene: TRBJ2-1; v_gene: TRBV7-2; d_gene: TRBD2; abundance: many; CDR3aa: CASRSAGVKYNEQFF; CDR3nt: TGTGCCAGCAGATCAGCGGGAGTAAAGTACAATGAGCAGTTCTTC
j_gene: TRBJ2-1; v_gene: TRBV2; d_gene: -; abundance: many; CDR3aa: CASSEGGGHPANEQFF; CDR3nt: TGTGCCAGCAGTGAAGGAGGGGGACACCCGGCAAATGAGCAGTTCTTC
j_gene: TRBJ1-3; v_gene: TRBV10-1; d_gene: -; abundance: -; CDR3aa: CASSDWSSSGNTIYF; CDR3nt: TGCGCCAGCAGTGATTGGTCATCCTCTGGAAACACCATATATTTT
j_gene: TRBJ2-7; v_gene: TRBV27; d_gene: -; abundance: many; CDR3aa: CASSLTVEAYEQYF; CDR3nt: TGTGCCAGCAGCCTCACGGTGGAGGCCTACGAGCAGTACTTC
j_gene: TRBJ2-7; v_gene: TRBV28; d_gene: TRBD1; abundance: many; CDR3aa: CASSPDRTGKSYEQYF; CDR3nt: TGTGCCAGCAGTCCTGACCGGACAGGGAAGTCGTACGAGCAGTACTTC
j_gene: TRBJ1-1; v_gene: TRBV18; d_gene: -; abundance: many; CDR3aa: CASSSHGERAEAFF; CDR3nt: TGTGCCAGCTCATCACACGGTGAGAGGGCTGAAGCTTTCTTT
j_gene: TRBJ2-1; v_gene: TRBV7-9; d_gene: -; abundance: few; CDR3aa: CACRGLRDNEQFF; CDR3nt: TGTGCCTGCAGGGGACTAAGGGACAATGAGCAGTTCTTC
j_gene: TRBJ2-1; v_gene: TRBV9; d_gene: -; abundance: few; CDR3aa: CASSVGGQPNLYNEQFF; CDR3nt: TGTGCCAGCAGCGTGGGGGGACAGCCCAACCTCTACAATGAGCAGTTCTTC
j_gene: TRBJ1-5; v_gene: TRBV6-1; d_gene: -; abundance: -; CDR3aa: CASSDWGRGSNQPQHF; CDR3nt: TGTGCCAGCAGTGACTGGGGCAGGGGAAGCAATCAGCCCCAGCATTTT
j_gene: TRBJ2-1; v_gene: TRBV20-1; d_gene: TRBD2; abundance: many; CDR3aa: CSQRAGVTNEQFF; CDR3nt: TGCAGTCAACGGGCGGGAGTCACCAATGAGCAGTTCTTC
j_gene: TRBJ1-2; v_gene: TRBV9; d_gene: -; abundance: -; CDR3aa: CASSARLGSSGYGYTF; CDR3nt: TGTGCCAGCAGCGCCCGATTGGGGTCTTCTGGCTATGGCTACACCTTC
j_gene: TRBJ1-3; v_gene: TRBV27; d_gene: TRBD1; abundance: many; CDR3aa: CASSLLGRGTGGNTIYF; CDR3nt: TGTGCCAGCAGTTTATTAGGTCGGGGGACAGGGGGAAACACCATATATTTT
j_gene: TRBJ2-7; v_gene: TRBV6-1; d_gene: TRBD2; abundance: few; CDR3aa: CASRWGGRENEQYF; CDR3nt: TGTGCCAGCAGGTGGGGCGGGAGAGAGAACGAGCAGTACTTC
j_gene: TRBJ2-6; v_gene: TRBV5-1; d_gene: -; abundance: -; CDR3aa: CASSGSNSGANVLTF; CDR3nt: TGTGCCAGCTCGGGCAGCAACTCTGGGGCCAACGTCCTGACTTTC
j_gene: TRBJ1-4; v_gene: TRBV7-2; d_gene: -; abundance: -; CDR3aa: CASSPTGSTDEKLFF; CDR3nt: TGTGCCAGCAGCCCTACAGGGTCAACTGATGAAAAACTGTTTTTT
j_gene: TRBJ2-5; v_gene: TRBV28; d_gene: -; abundance: many; CDR3aa: CASNTPQGFQETQYF; CDR3nt: TGTGCCAGCAATACCCCGCAGGGGTTTCAAGAGACCCAGTACTTC
j_gene: TRBJ2-1; v_gene: TRBV9; d_gene: TRBD2; abundance: few; CDR3aa: CASSVEGLAGGPYNEQFF; CDR3nt: TGTGCCAGCAGCGTAGAGGGACTAGCGGGAGGGCCCTACAATGAGCAGTTCTTC
j_gene: TRBJ2-1; v_gene: TRBV18; d_gene: -; abundance: many; CDR3aa: CASSPTQGSYGEQFF; CDR3nt: TGTGCCAGCTCTCCGACCCAGGGGTCTTACGGTGAGCAGTTCTTC
j_gene: TRBJ1-5; v_gene: TRBV24-1; d_gene: -; abundance: -; CDR3aa: CATSDLSSHQPQHF; CDR3nt: TGTGCCACCAGTGACCTCAGTTCGCATCAGCCCCAGCATTTT
j_gene: TRBJ2-1; v_gene: TRBV19; d_gene: -; abundance: -; CDR3aa: CASSINPGAQGEQFF; CDR3nt: TGTGCCAGTAGTATAAATCCAGGGGCGCAAGGTGAGCAGTTCTTC
j_gene: TRBJ2-3; v_gene: TRBV7-3; d_gene: TRBD2; abundance: few; CDR3aa: CASSSPPVAGGQDTQYF; CDR3nt: TGTGCCAGCAGCTCGCCCCCAGTAGCGGGAGGACAAGATACGCAGTATTTT
j_gene: TRBJ2-3; v_gene: TRBV10-3; d_gene: TRBD2; abundance: few; CDR3aa: CAISEGASGSSGDTQYF; CDR3nt: TGTGCCATCAGTGAGGGGGCTAGCGGGAGTTCCGGAGATACGCAGTATTTT
j_gene: TRBJ1-2; v_gene: TRBV12-3/TRBV12-4; d_gene: -; abundance: few; CDR3aa: CASSPGPTSRGYTF; CDR3nt: TGTGCCAGCAGTCCCGGGCCCACGTCCCGGGGCTACACCTTC